This TCR beta chain was obtained from a study of cytomegalovirus exposure and HLA in healthy donors. Points on this clone: Its matching antigen is unknown.

Overall study findings and caveats: Associated with cytomegalovirus, according to the listing, were around 160 TCR beta chains.

Separate from the roughly 700-subject first cohort, the roughly 120-subject validation cohort was the one that the donors belonged to. Sequencing used immunoSEQ multiplex PCR; TCRdb keeps in-frame clones, though not all of them. The data hold 90,000 to 130,000 clones, with approximately 85% observed a single time. The sequenced material came from PBMCs. The receptor's source is a woman aged 18-29 years in good health and CMV-seronegative.

CDR3 nucleotide sequence: TGTGCCAGCAGTTTCTCCGGGACAGCTGGAAATGAGCAGTTCTTC. As protein: CASSFSGTAGNEQFF. V and J are TRBV6-5 and TRBJ2-1; 7 bases are shared with TRBD1. The CDR3 loop spans 15 amino acids. Germline-derived CDR1 and CDR2 are MNHEY and SVGAGI. Unmatched junction bases numbered 10, after V lost 4 bases and J lost 7 bases.